The 21 T cell receptor beta chains presented below share a single source sample, sequenced in a study of shared clonotypes between healthy human individuals. The data were produced by immunoSEQ multiplex PCR, yet TCRdb's version contains in-frame clones alone and is incomplete. There are 2 million to 2.5 million clones in the sample; just under 95% occur only once, and about 0.36% lies in the top ten. Sequenced: naive CD4+ T cells from PBMCs. Subset: CD45RA+ positively selected. Receptors originate from a man aged 18-30 years in good health. Some clones in this sample may be carry-over from other donors' samples.

Of note for this clone: Other DNA sequences from this sample encode an identical CDR3 as well. The chain employs TRBV29-1 and TRBJ1-1, with D perhaps matching TRBD1 (5 bases). This CDR3 region has 13 residues. Trimming took off 1 base at V and 5 bases at J, with 11 bases between the two ends. The V gene's germline CDR1 is SQVTM and CDR2 ANQGSEA. CDR3 nucleotide sequence: TGCAGCGTTGAAGTCCAGGGTGGAACTGAAGCTTTCTTT. This translates into CSVEVQGGTEAFF.

The chain combines TRBV4-2 with TRBJ2-1; TRBD2 might be the D (6 bases). The V end lost 2 bases, the J end lost 10 bases, and 21 bases lay between the germline ends. The CDR3 contains 16 residues. Germline V CDR1 and CDR2: LGHNA, YNFKEQ. DNA for the CDR3: TGTGCCAGCAGCCAACCCCCGGGACTGGTCCGAGGGGAGCAGTTCTTC. It translates to CASSQPPGLVRGEQFF.

The CDR3 sequence is CASSYGQVGTQYF. Here the CDR3 DNA reads TGTGCCAGCAGTTACGGGCAGGTTGGGACCCAGTACTTC. The chain is built from TRBV6-5 and TRBJ2-5, with D uncertain. V was pared by 2 bases and J by 7 bases, with 11 bases between. The CDR3 consists of 13 residues. Germline CDR1 is MNHEY and CDR2 is SVGAGI.

The rearrangement links TRBV28 to TRBJ2-6; no firm D call. The CDR3 sequence is 14 residues long. Germline CDR1 MDHEN, CDR2 SYDVKM. V lost 2 bases, J lost 5 bases, and 7 bases lay in between. The CDR3 loop is CASSLASRANVLTF. The CDR3 DNA reads as TGTGCCAGCAGTTTAGCTTCTAGGGCCAACGTCCTGACTTTC.

The V call is TRBV7-8, the J call TRBJ2-1; weak D call: TRBD2 (5 bases). In germline, CDR1 is SGHVS, CDR2 FQNEAQ. CDR3 length: 14 amino acids. Trimming pared 5 bases from V and 7 bases from J, leaving 15 bases between. CDR3 nucleotide sequence: TGTGCCAGCAGCCTATTTTGGGAGTTGAATGAGCAGTTCTTC. It specifies CASSLFWELNEQFF.

The rearrangement links TRBV7-9 to TRBJ1-1; possible D gene TRBD1, 5 bases. The CDR3 totals 13 residues. Germline CDR1 is SEHNR and CDR2 is FQNEAQ (reference sequence). Trimming took 3 bases from V and 4 from J, leaving 9 bases between them. DNA of the CDR3: TGTGCCAGCAGCTTTGTTCAGGGCACTGAAGCTTTCTTT. It codes for CASSFVQGTEAFF.

The rearrangement joins TRBV12-5 to TRBJ2-5; 7 bases line up with TRBD2. V dropped 5 bases and J dropped 5; count of bases not matched to a gene: 11. CDR3 length equals 15 residues. Germline loops: CDR1 LGHNT, CDR2 FRNRAP. CDR3 DNA: TGTGCTAGTGGTCGGGGGGACGCCACGGTGGAGACCCAGTACTTC. Translating gives CASGRGDATVETQYF.

The chain joins TRBV7-2 to TRBJ2-7; D remains ambiguous. CDR1 is SGHTA and CDR2 is FQGNSA in the germline V gene. CDR3 length: 13 amino acids. The V end lost 1 base, the J end lost 6 bases, and 10 bases lay between the germline ends. CDR3 DNA sequence: TGTGCCAGCAGCTTAGTCCTCGGTGGCGAGCAGTACTTC. This sequence encodes CASSLVLGGEQYF.

This chain connects TRBV14 to TRBJ2-1; TRBD1 might be the D (7 bases). The CDR3 runs 15 residues. CDR1 SGHDN and CDR2 FVKESK come from the germline V gene. V shed 6 bases and J shed 13 bases, with 25 bases lying between them. For the CDR3, the DNA is TGTGCCAGCAGTGTCAGGGGGAGGAGCGGTGAGGACCAGTTCTTC. It translates to CASSVRGRSGEDQFF.

The V gene is TRBV9, the J gene TRBJ2-2, with TRBD1 as a possible D gene (5 bases). The length of the CDR3 is 14 residues. V lost 4 bases and J lost 6, with 13 bases in between. Germline values: CDR1 SGDLS, CDR2 YYNGEE. The chain's CDR3 is CASSTRAGPGELFF. The CDR3 DNA sequence: TGTGCCAGCAGCACCAGAGCAGGGCCCGGGGAGCTGTTTTTT.

This clone was observed a few times. The chain couples TRBV5-1 to TRBJ2-7; TRBD1 matches at 8 bases. V trimming: 3 bases; J trimming: 0 bases; junction bases outside the gene matches: 2. The germline V gene encodes CDR1 SGHRS and CDR2 YFSETQ. This CDR3 comprises 14 residues. This chain's CDR3 is CASSWTGSSYEQYF. In nucleotides, the CDR3 is TGCGCCAGCAGCTGGACAGGGAGCTCCTACGAGCAGTACTTC.

The CDR3 sequence is CASSPGALAGRADTQYF. The CDR3 DNA sequence: TGCGCCAGCAGCCCTGGGGCACTAGCGGGAAGGGCAGATACGCAGTATTTT. This chain joins TRBV5-1 and TRBJ2-3; 10 positions match TRBD2. This CDR3 has 17 residues. V dropped 4 bases and J dropped 4; count of bases not matched to a gene: 12. CDR1 is SGHRS, CDR2 YFSETQ, per germline.

The rearrangement links TRBV4-3 to TRBJ2-3; a weak D match, TRBD2 (6 bases). The V gene lost 4 bases and the J gene lost 2 bases, with 16 bases spanning the gap. CDR1 is LGHNA and CDR2 is YSLEER in the germline V gene. The CDR3 extends over 16 amino acids. The chain's CDR3 is CASSLGTLLHTDTQYF. For the CDR3, the DNA is TGCGCCAGCAGCCTGGGGACTTTACTACACACAGATACGCAGTATTTT.

The J gene is TRBJ2-3, the V gene TRBV7-9; D remains unclear. This CDR3 region has 14 residues. Trimming stripped 7 bases from V and 4 bases from J, with 15 bases between. Germline loops: CDR1 SEHNR, CDR2 FQNEAQ (reference sequence). The CDR3 here is CASTGDRLADTQYF. CDR3 coding DNA: TGTGCCAGCACGGGTGACCGACTGGCAGATACGCAGTATTTT.

This clone was seen only once. The chain recombines TRBV27 with TRBJ2-7; D is ambiguous. Germline CDR1 reads MNHEY; CDR2 reads SMNVEV (reference sequence). The CDR3 runs 16 residues. Between the trimmed V and J ends, which lost 2 bases and 2 bases, there was a span of 16 bases. The CDR3 here is CASSLNSPPRTYEQYF. CDR3 nucleotide sequence: TGTGCCAGCAGTTTAAATTCCCCCCCCCGGACCTACGAGCAGTACTTC.

V is TRBV11-1 and J is TRBJ2-3, with D unresolved. The CDR3 is 16 residues long. The ends were cut back, 4 bases at V and 0 bases at J, with 14 bases in the middle. Germline CDR1 SGHAT, CDR2 FQDESV (reference sequence). CDR3 protein: CASSSRRIASTDTQYF. The CDR3 DNA sequence: TGTGCCAGCAGCTCTCGACGAATAGCTAGCACAGATACGCAGTATTTT.

This sequence joins TRBV6-6 and TRBJ1-5; no clear D. The length of the CDR3 is 15 residues. The germline gives CDR1 MNHNY, CDR2 SVGAGI (reference sequence). The V gene lost 6 bases and the J gene lost 0 bases, with 12 bases spanning the gap. CDR3 sequence: CASSGSGYSNQPQHF. In nucleotides, the CDR3 is TGTGCCAGCAGCGGATCGGGGTATAGCAATCAGCCCCAGCATTTT.

J is TRBJ1-1 and V is TRBV4-2; D not resolved. Germline-derived CDR1 and CDR2 are LGHNA and YNFKEQ. The CDR3 sequence is 12 residues long. The V and J ends lost 9 bases and 1 base respectively, with 9 bases between them. The CDR3 DNA reads as TGTGCCAGTAGTAGATCGAACACTGAAGCTTTCTTT. Amino acid sequence: CASSRSNTEAFF.

This clone was seen a single time. This sequence joins TRBV19 and TRBJ1-5; the match to TRBD1 covers 8 bases. Germline V lookup: CDR1 LNHDA, CDR2 SQIVND (reference sequence). The CDR3 is 15 amino acids. V was clipped by 6 bases and J by 2 bases; unmatched bases: 6. The CDR3: CASRRGTGRNQPQHF. The CDR3 DNA follows: TGTGCCAGTAGGCGAGGGACAGGCCGCAATCAGCCCCAGCATTTT.

The V gene is TRBV29-1, the J gene TRBJ2-5; no definite D call. Between the trimmed V and J ends, which lost 0 bases and 9 bases, there was a span of 14 bases. The CDR3 is 13 amino acids. Germline-derived CDR1 and CDR2 are SQVTM and ANQGSEA. The CDR3 nucleotides read TGCAGCGTTGAAGATCGGGCCCGTTGGGCCCAGTACTTC. As protein: CSVEDRARWAQYF.

As regards this clone: Additional DNA sequences in this sample encode the identical CDR3. V usage is TRBV7-6 and J usage is TRBJ2-3; maybe TRBD2 (6 bases). Looked up from germline, CDR1 is SGHVS and CDR2 is FNYEAQ. CDR3 length: 15 residues. V was cut by 5 bases and J by 1 base, with 13 bases left in between. DNA for the CDR3: TGTGCCAGCAGCCCAGCCGGGGGTGGCACAGATACGCAGTATTTT. Residues: CASSPAGGGTDTQYF.